Reported below is one T cell receptor beta chain. Antigen: not known. The sample belongs to a study of OX40 agonist ivuxolimab in advanced cancers. Study summary: Administration of intravenous ivuxolimab to patients occurred every 2 weeks at 0.01 to 10 mg/kg. Dose-escalation cases comprised hepatocellular carcinoma, melanoma, renal cell or head and neck cancer.

There are 15 residues in the CDR3. Looked up from germline, CDR1 is MNHEY and CDR2 is SVGAGI. Trimming shortened V by 7 bases and J by 7 bases, and 23 bases separated the two germline ends. General study points: Both blood CD4+ and CD8+ T cells showed clonal growth by week 6 at 0.1 to 3.0 mg/kg. Normalized expansion of T-cell clones was also low for some nonresponders.

Profiling relied on immunoSEQ multiplex PCR, and the TCRdb table lists in-frame clones only, not all of them. The sample holds tens of thousands of clones, roughly 90% seen once. Specimen: CD4+ or CD8+ T cells sorted from blood, collected in a trial of the OX40 agonist ivuxolimab. The source is an adult with an advanced solid tumor such as melanoma, head and neck, liver or kidney cancer. V and J are TRBV6-5 and TRBJ2-7, with a tentative D call TRBD1 (6 bases). CDR3 sequence reads: CASTDGARDIWEQYF. CDR3 DNA: TGTGCCAGCACGGATGGGGCCAGGGACATATGGGAGCAGTACTTC.